This TCR beta chain was recorded in a study of T cells in Graves' hyperthyroidism and ophthalmopathy (dated by TCRdb to about 2019). Regarding the research as a whole: Peripheral blood was collected at initial diagnosis, before any treatment. The study also compared thyroid tissue and blood T-cell repertoires from several Graves' hyperthyroidism patients. The roughly 100 discovery patients were randomly divided into training and test sets at a 7:3 ratio. According to the paper, TCR Vbeta CDR3 sequencing was carried out on 135 peripheral blood samples, which came from fewer than 50 ophthalmopathy, 80 or so hyperthyroidism and roughly 17 progressor patients. Once sampling was done, hyperthyroidism patients were given methimazole at a starting dose of 30 mg daily, whereas ophthalmopathy patients were given high-dose intravenous methylprednisolone. Prospective prediction of ophthalmopathy was tested in an independent validation cohort consisting of 18 to 20 hyperthyroidism patients and 17 patients who later progressed to ophthalmopathy. A discovery cohort of roughly 96 patients, approximately 45 with Graves' ophthalmopathy and approximately 57 with stable Graves' hyperthyroidism, was used to find distinguishing TCR V-J signatures. On the study overall, not on this receptor specifically: In cross-validation, a model built on a 13 V-J signature told ophthalmopathy apart from stable hyperthyroidism with approximately 90% sensitivity and about 81% specificity, and in testing the same model reached 80%/75%. In validation, the model predicted progression to ophthalmopathy a median of roughly 6.5 months before onset, with approximately 70% sensitivity and about 75% specificity. Sample size was not statistically predetermined, and blinding of investigators to group allocation was not performed. Blood samples also contained most of the expanded thyroid clonotypes (frequency above 0.001), which suggests that blood repertoires may reflect thyroid immune responses.

Ophthalmopathy patients had moderately to severely active disease, with a Clinical Activity Score of 3 or more, a NOSPECS grade of 4 or more, and a disease duration of less than 3 months. Patients with uncontrolled infections, other autoimmune diseases, pregnancy or lactation were excluded. Clinical symptoms, serum thyroxine and TRAb, thyroid ultrasound, and orbital computed tomography formed the basis for the diagnoses. PBMCs were separated from around 9.1 ml of fresh peripheral blood using Ficoll-Paque density gradient centrifugation. Trizol reagent was used to extract total RNA, and RNA quality was then checked on an Agilent 2100 Bioanalyzer. In its sample, this clonotype was seen many times. What antigen it recognizes has not been identified. Base qualities are not provided; no much larger clone lies one nucleotide away. The TCR beta CDR3 regions were amplified from the RNA transcripts. A first-round RT-PCR of the TCR CDR3 used the HTBI primer set with the Qiagen OneStep RT-PCR kit. Libraries were constructed in a second round of multiplex PCR, after which size selection and purification were carried out. The libraries were sequenced on an Illumina HiSeq2000 using paired-end 100 bp reads. For the original study's pipeline: SOAPnuke was used to process the raw data, removing reads that contained adapters or uncalled bases, had a mean Phred below 15, or lacked an exact match to the constant primer or identifier. COPE v1.2.5 was used to merge the high-quality paired reads, and each unique nucleotide sequence was defined as a clonotype. Clonotypes were aligned to IMGT TRBV, TRBD and TRBJ reference segments using MiTCR v1.1. The analysis included only V-J combinations with a frequency above 0.0001, which together covered over 98% of the repertoires. A TCS score was defined as the ratio of F50 (clonal expansion) to E x V (chaos), with BLOSUM62-based TCRdist applied between CDR3 peptides within each V-J. Welch's t-statistics and random forest reduced roughly 540 V-J features to 13, which were used in a naive Bayes classifier (R e1071). The public reads were quality trimmed at Q25 with fastp and then assembled into clones with MiXCR by TCRdb, keeping productive beta chains. Rows matching on CDR3 protein sequence are summarized as one entry with the most common DNA and genes. What appears here as the V and J calls and clone size reflects TCRdb's work, not the paper's. The sample table shows hundreds of thousands of distinct CDR3 sequences, and roughly 15% are seen once. The top ten hold approximately 12% of the sample.

Trimming at the junction amounts to 5 bases on V and 0 bases on J, and the germline ends lie 20 bases apart. Via the germline V gene, CDR1 is MNHNS and CDR2 SASEGT. CDR3 length: 17 amino acids, cysteine to phenylalanine. The kept DNA is CDR3 alone, 51 bases in frame from the first base. Here the chain combines TRBV6-1 and TRBJ2-7; TRBD1 is a possible D gene, resting on 5 matching bases. The specimen was blood. The TCR sequence derives from a woman aged 45 to 65 with Graves' ophthalmopathy. The nucleotide sequence reads as follows: TGTGCCAGCAGTTCCGCCGCTACAGGCCCAAGCTCCTACGAGCAGTACTTC. It translates to CASSSAATGPSSYEQYF.